The source of this T cell receptor beta chain is a study of blood T cells in healthy people across ages. Only a few counts were recorded for this clonotype. Through a sample-barcoded 5' primer and a J-beta primer mix, a second PCR was run for roughly 6 to 12 cycles. MiXCR was run by TCRdb on the 5' RACE reads, yielding one entry per CDR3 protein. The profile shows around 800,000 distinct CDR3 sequences, about 55% of them singletons. The CDR3 length is 18 residues. Trimming at V came to 0 bases and at J to 6 bases, leaving 14 bases not matched to a gene. Germline assignment: CDR1 LGHDT and CDR2 YNNKEL (reference sequence).

The source of this sequence is a man at least 80 years old in good health. The chain joins TRBV3-1 to TRBJ2-1; 7 positions match TRBD2. Sequencing input: blood. CDR3 in amino acids: CASSQEGLTLRGANEQFF. DNA for the CDR3: TGTGCCAGCAGCCAAGAGGGACTAACATTGCGGGGAGCCAATGAGCAGTTCTTC.